Only a few counts were recorded for the clone carrying this T cell receptor (beta chain). Its antigen is unidentified. The data derive from a study of CD8 T cells in ankylosing spondylitis. Overall study findings and caveats: Earlier authors reported some of these motif variants in reactive arthritis synovial fluid and blood. A motif of seven or eight highly homologous TCR beta variants was seen as apparently characteristic of ankylosing spondylitis blood. Clones linked with disease were CD8+ and fairly uncommon in the peripheral blood.

Germline assignment: CDR1 MDHEN and CDR2 SYDVKM. The CDR3 has 15 amino acids. The J segment lost 8 bases and the V segment lost 5 bases, leaving 4 bases of the junction unmatched. Quantitative 5'-RACE with molecular barcodes produced the TCR beta libraries. TCRdb recomputed calls from the 5' RACE reads with MiXCR, one row per CDR3 protein. Of approximately 150,000 distinct CDR3 sequences listed, 9.8% are singletons. The chain couples TRBV28 to TRBJ2-2; 14 bases map to TRBD2. The clonotype originates from a female donor with ankylosing spondylitis or in good health (not recorded which). What was sequenced was blood, either unsorted or a sorted T cell fraction (not recorded which). CDR3: CASSAGLAGVGELFF. In DNA form, the CDR3 reads TGTGCCAGCAGTGCGGGACTAGCGGGAGTAGGGGAGCTGTTTTTT. Full variable domain (missing parts from reference TRBV28 and TRBJ2-2): DVKVTQSSRYLVKRTGEKVFLECVQDMDHENMFWYRQDPGLGLRLIYFSYDVKMKEKGDIPEGYSVSREKKERFSLILESASTNQTSMYLCASSAGLAGVGELFFGEGSRLTVL.